Here is one T cell receptor (beta chain) with its context. The record originates from a study of CXCR3-negative and CXCR3-positive naive CD8 T cells. In germline, CDR1 is MDHEN, CDR2 SYDVKM. This CDR3 contains 12 residues. CD45RO-CCR7+CD27+CD95- expression identified naive CD8+ T cells. UMI-tagged TRB cDNA libraries were built via 5' RACE. TCRdb reprocessed the 5' RACE reads and stores each CDR3 protein as one record, lacking DNA. The table for this sample gives some 48,000 distinct CDR3 sequences. This receptor was obtained from a human donor in good health. Some clones in this sample may be carry-over from other donors' samples. The V and J genes are TRBV28 and TRBJ2-3; the TRBD1 assignment by TCRdb is unverifiable without DNA. Material: naive CXCR3- CD8+ T cells from blood. The subset: CD45RO-CCR7+CD27+CD95- naive CD8+ T cells lacking CXCR3 (TNR3-). This CDR3 is CASSLVGRAQYF.